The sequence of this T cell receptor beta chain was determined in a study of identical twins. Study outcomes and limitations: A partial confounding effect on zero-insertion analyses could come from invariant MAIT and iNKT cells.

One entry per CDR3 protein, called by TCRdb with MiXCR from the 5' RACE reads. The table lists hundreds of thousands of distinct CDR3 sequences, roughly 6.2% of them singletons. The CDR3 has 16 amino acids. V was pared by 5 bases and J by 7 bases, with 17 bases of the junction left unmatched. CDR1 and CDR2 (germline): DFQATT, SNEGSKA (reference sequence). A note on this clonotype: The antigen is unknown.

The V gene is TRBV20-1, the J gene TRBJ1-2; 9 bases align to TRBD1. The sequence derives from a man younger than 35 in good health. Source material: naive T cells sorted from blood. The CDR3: CSASPPTGTGYGGYTF. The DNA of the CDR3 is TGCAGTGCTTCACCTCCTACCGGGACAGGGTATGGTGGCTACACCTTC.